This TCR beta chain was sequenced during a study of blood T cell repertoires in COVID-19. Turning to the study itself: Sources were T cells, B-cell-depleted T cells, or PBMCs; the material itself was cDNA or gDNA.

Trimming at V came to 4 bases and at J to 4 bases, leaving 10 bases not matched to a gene. The CDR3 is 16 residues long. Germline V gives CDR1 SGDLS, CDR2 YYNGEE. Using immunoSEQ multiplex PCR, the repertoire was profiled, and TCRdb retains in-frame clones only, with some absent. The sample yields 150,000 to 200,000 clones, 88% seen once. The chain joins TRBV9 to TRBJ2-3; 9 nucleotides agree with TRBD2. This clonotype was sampled from a man over 45 who had recovered from COVID-19. The sequencing sample was made of peripheral blood. CDR3 sequence: CASSLGGRATPDTQYF. In nucleotides, the CDR3 is TGTGCCAGCAGCCTCGGCGGGAGGGCCACCCCAGATACGCAGTATTTT.